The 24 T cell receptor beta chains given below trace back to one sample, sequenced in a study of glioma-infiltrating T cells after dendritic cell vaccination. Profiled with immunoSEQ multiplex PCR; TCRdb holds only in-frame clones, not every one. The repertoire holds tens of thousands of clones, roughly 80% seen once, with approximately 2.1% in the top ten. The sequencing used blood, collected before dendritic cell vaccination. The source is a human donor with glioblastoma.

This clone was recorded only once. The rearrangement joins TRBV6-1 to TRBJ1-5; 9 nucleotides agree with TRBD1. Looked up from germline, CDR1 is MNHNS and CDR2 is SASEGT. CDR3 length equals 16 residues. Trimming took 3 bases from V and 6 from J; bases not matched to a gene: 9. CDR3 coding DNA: TGTGCCAGCAGTGAGACTGCGGGACAGGGTAGTCAGCCCCAGCATTTT. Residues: CASSETAGQGSQPQHF.

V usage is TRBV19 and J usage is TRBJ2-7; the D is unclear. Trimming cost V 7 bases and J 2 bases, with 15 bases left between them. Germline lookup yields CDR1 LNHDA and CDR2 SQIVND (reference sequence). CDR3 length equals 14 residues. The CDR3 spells CASKESSPPYEQYF. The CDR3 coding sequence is TGTGCCAGTAAGGAGAGCAGTCCCCCCTACGAGCAGTACTTC.

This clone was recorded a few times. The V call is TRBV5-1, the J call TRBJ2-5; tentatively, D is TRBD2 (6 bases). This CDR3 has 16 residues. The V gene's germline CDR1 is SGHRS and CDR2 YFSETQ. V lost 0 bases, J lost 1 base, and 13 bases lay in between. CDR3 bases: TGCGCCAGCAGCTTGGCCGGTGGAGGGGCCCAAGAGACCCAGTACTTC. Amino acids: CASSLAGGGAQETQYF. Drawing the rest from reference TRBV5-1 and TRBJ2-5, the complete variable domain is KAGVTQTPRYLIKTRGQQVTLSCSPISGHRSVSWYQQTPGQGLQFLFEYFSETQRNKGNFPGRFSGRQFSNSRSEMNVSTLELGDSALYLCASSLAGGGAQETQYFGPGTRLLVL.

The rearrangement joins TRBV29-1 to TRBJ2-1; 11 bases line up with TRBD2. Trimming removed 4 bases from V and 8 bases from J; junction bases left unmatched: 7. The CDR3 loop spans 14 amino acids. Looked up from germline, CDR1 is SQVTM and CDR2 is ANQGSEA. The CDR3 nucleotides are TGCAGCGTTGTAACTAGCGGGAGTAAGGATGAGCAGTTCTTC. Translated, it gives CSVVTSGSKDEQFF.

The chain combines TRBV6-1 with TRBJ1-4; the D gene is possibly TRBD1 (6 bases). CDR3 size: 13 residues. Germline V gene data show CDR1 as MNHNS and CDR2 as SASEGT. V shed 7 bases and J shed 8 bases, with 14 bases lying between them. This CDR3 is CASKRGMGEKLFF. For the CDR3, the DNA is TGTGCCAGCAAGAGGGGGATGGGGGAAAAACTGTTTTTT.

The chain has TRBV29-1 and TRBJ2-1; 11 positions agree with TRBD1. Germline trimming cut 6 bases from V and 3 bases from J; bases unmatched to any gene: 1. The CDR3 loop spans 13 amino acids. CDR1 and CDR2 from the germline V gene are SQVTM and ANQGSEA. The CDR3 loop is CSVGTGGYNEQFF. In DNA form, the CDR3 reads TGCAGCGTCGGGACAGGGGGCTACAATGAGCAGTTCTTC.

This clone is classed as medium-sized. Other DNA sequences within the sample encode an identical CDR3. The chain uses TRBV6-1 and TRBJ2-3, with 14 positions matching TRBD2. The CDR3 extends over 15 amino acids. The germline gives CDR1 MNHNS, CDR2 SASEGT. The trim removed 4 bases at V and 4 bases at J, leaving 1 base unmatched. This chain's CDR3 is CASSGLAGGPDTQYF. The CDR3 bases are TGTGCCAGCAGTGGACTAGCGGGGGGGCCAGATACGCAGTATTTT.

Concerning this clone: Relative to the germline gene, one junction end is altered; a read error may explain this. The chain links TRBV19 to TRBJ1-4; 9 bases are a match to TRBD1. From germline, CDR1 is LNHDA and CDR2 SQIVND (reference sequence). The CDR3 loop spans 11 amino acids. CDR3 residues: CASSKGQGLNF. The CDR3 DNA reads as TGTGCCAGTAGTAAGGGACAGGGACTAAATTTT.

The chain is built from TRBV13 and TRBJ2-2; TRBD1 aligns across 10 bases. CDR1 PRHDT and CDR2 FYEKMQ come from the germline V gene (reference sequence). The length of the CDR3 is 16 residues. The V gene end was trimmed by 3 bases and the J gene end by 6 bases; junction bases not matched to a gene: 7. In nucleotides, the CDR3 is TGTGCCAGCAGCTTTCCGACAGGGGGCGTCTCCGGGGAGCTGTTTTTT. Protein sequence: CASSFPTGGVSGELFF.

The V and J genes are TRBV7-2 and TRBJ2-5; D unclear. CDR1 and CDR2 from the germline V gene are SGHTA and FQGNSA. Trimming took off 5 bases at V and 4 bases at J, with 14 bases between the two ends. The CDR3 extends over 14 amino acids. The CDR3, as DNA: TGTGCCAGCAGCCCTGGTGGGCAAGGAGAGACCCAGTACTTC. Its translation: CASSPGGQGETQYF.

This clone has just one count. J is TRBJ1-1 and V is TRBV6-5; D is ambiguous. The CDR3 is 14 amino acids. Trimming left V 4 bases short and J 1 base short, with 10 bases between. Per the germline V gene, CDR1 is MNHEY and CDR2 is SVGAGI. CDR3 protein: CASSSLSWNTEAFF. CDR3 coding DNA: TGTGCCAGCAGTTCCTTATCCTGGAACACTGAAGCTTTCTTT.

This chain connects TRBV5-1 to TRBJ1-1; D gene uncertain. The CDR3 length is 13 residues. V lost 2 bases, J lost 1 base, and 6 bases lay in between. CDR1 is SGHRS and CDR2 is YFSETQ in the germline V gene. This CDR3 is CASSFQENTEAFF. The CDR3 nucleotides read TGCGCCAGCAGCTTTCAGGAGAACACTGAAGCTTTCTTT.

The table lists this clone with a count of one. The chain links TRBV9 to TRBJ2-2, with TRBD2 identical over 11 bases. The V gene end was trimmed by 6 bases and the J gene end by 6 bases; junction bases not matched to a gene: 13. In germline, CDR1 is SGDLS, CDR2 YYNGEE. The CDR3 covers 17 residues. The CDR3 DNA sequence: TGTGCCAGCACCCCCGGGGGCACTAGCGGGAGCGCCGGGGAGCTGTTTTTT. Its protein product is CASTPGGTSGSAGELFF.

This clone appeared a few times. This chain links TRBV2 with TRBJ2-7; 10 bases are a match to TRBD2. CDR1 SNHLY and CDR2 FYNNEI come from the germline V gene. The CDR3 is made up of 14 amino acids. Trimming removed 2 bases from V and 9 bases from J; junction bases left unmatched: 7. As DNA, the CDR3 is TGTGCCAGCAGTGAATCGAGCGGGGGGGCGGTGCAGTACTTC. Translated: CASSESSGGAVQYF.

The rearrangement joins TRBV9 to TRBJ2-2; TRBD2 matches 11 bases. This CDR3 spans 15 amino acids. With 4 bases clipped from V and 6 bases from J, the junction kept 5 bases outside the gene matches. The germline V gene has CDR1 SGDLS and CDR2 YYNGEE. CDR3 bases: TGTGCCAGCAGCATACTAGCGGGAGTTCCCGGGGAGCTGTTTTTT. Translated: CASSILAGVPGELFF.

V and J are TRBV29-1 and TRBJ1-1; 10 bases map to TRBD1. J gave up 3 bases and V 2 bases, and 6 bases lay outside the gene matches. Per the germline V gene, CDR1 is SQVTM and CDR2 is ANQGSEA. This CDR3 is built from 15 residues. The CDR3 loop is CSVEKGQGSHTEAFF. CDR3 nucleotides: TGCAGCGTTGAAAAGGGACAGGGGTCCCACACTGAAGCTTTCTTT.

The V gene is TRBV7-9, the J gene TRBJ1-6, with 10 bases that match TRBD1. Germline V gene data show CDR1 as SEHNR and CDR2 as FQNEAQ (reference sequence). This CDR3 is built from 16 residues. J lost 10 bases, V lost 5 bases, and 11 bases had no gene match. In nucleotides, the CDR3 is TGTGCCAGCAGCCGGACACAAGGGACAGGGGTATCACCCCTCCACTTT. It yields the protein CASSRTQGTGVSPLHF.

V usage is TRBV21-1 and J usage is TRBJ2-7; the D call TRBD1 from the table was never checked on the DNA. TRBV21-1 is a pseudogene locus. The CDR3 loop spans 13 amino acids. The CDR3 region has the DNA TGTGCCAGCAGCAGGGACAGGGTGTACGAGCAGTACGTC. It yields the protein CASSRDRVYEQYV.

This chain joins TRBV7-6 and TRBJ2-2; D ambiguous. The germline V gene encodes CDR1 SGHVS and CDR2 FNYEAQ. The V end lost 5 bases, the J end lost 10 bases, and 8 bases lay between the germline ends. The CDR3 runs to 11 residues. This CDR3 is CASSPEEELFF. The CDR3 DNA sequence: TGTGCCAGCAGCCCCGAGGAGGAGCTGTTTTTT.

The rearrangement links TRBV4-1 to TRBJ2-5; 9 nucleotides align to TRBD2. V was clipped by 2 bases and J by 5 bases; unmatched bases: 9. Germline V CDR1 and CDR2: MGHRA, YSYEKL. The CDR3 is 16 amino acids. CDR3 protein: CASSQLGLATWETQYF. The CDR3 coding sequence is TGCGCCAGCAGCCAACTTGGACTAGCGACGTGGGAGACCCAGTACTTC.

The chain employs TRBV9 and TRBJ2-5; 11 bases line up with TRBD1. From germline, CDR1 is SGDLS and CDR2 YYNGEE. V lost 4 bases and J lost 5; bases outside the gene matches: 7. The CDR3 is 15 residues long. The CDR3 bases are TGTGCCAGCAGCCCCCACCGGGACAGGGGGGAGACCCAGTACTTC. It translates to CASSPHRDRGETQYF. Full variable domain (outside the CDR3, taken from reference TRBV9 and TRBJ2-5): DSGVTQTPKHLITATGQRVTLRCSPRSGDLSVYWYQQSLDQGLQFLIQYYNGEERAKGNILERFSAQQFPDLHSELNLSSLELGDSALYFCASSPHRDRGETQYFGPGTRLLVL.

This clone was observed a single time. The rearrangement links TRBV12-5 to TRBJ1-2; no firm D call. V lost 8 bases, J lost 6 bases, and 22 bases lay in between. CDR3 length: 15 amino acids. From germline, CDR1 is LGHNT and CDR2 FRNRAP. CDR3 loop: CASSRGNLLRNGYTF. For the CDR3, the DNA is TGTGCTAGTAGCCGGGGAAATCTCCTGCGGAATGGCTACACCTTC.

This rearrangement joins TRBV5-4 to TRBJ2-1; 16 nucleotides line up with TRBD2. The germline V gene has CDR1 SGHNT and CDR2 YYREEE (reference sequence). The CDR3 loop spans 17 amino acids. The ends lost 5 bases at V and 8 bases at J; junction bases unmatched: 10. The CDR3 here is CASRPGTSGRAKDEQFF. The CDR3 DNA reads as TGTGCCAGCAGGCCCGGGACTAGCGGGAGGGCCAAGGATGAGCAGTTCTTC.

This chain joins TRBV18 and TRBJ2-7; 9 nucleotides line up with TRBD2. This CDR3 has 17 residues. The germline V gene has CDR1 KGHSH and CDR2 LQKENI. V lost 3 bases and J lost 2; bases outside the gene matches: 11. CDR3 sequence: CASSPPLLAGKAYEQYV. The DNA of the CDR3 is TGTGCCAGCTCACCGCCCCTCCTAGCGGGAAAAGCCTACGAGCAGTACGTC.